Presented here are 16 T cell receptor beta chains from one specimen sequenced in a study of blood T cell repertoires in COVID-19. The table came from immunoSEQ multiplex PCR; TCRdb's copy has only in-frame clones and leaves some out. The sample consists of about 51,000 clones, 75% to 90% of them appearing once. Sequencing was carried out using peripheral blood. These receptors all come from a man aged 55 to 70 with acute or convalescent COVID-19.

The CDR3 spells CASSLAGLAGEEQYF. CDR3 nucleotides: TGTGCCAGCAGCCTCGCGGGACTAGCGGGAGAAGAGCAGTACTTC. The V and J genes are TRBV5-4 and TRBJ2-7, with 14 bases matching TRBD2. The trim removed 4 bases at V and 7 bases at J, leaving 7 bases unmatched. Germline values: CDR1 SGHNT, CDR2 YYREEE (reference sequence). The CDR3 length is 15 residues.

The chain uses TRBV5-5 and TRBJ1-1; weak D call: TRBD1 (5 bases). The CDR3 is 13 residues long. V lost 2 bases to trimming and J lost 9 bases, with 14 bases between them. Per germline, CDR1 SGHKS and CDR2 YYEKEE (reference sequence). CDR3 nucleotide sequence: TGTGCCAGCAGCTTCTTTCCGGGGGAGAAAGCTTTCTTT. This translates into CASSFFPGEKAFF.

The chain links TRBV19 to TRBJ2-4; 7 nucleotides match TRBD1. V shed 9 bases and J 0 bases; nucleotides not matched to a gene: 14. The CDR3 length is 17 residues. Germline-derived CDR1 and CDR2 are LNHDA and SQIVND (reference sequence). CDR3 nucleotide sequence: TGTGCCAGCCATGAAGGGGGCATCCTATCAGCCAAAAACATTCAGTACTTC. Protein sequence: CASHEGGILSAKNIQYF.

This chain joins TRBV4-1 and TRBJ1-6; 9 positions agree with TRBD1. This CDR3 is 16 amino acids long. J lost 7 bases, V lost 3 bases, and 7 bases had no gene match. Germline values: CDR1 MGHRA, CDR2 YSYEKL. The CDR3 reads CASSQSLQGANSPLHF. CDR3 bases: TGCGCCAGCAGCCAGAGCCTACAGGGGGCGAATTCACCCCTCCACTTT.

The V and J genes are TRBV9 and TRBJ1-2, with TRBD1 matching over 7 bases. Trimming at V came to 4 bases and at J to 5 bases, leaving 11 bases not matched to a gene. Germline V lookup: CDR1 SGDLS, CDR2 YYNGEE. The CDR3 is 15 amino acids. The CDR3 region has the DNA TGTGCCAGCAGCTCACAGGGGCAGCCGGGATATGGCTACACCTTC. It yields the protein CASSSQGQPGYGYTF.

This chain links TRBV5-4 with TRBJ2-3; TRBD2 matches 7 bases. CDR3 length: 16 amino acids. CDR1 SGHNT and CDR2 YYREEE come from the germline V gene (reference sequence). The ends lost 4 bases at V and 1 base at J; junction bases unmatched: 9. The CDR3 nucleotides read TGTGCCAGCAGCCGGGGCGGGGGTTATGGCACAGATACGCAGTATTTT. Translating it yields CASSRGGGYGTDTQYF. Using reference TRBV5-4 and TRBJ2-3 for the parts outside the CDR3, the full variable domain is ETGVTQSPTHLIKTRGQQVTLRCSSQSGHNTVSWYQQALGQGPQFIFQYYREEENGRGNFPPRFSGLQFPNYSSELNVNALELDDSALYLCASSRGGGYGTDTQYFGPGTRLTVL.

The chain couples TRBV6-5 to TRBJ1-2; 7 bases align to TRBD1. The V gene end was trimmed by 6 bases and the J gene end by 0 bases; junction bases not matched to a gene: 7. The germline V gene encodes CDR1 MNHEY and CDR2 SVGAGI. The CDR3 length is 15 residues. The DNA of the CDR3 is TGTGCCAGCAGCCGTCGGACAGGCCCTAACTATGGCTACACCTTC. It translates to CASSRRTGPNYGYTF.

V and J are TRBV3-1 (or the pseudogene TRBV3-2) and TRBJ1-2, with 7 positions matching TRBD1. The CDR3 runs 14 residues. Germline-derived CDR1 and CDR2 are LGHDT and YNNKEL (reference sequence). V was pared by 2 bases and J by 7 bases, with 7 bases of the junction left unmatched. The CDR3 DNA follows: TGTGCCAGCAGCCAAATAGCAGGGGGGCTTGGCTACACCTTC. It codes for CASSQIAGGLGYTF.

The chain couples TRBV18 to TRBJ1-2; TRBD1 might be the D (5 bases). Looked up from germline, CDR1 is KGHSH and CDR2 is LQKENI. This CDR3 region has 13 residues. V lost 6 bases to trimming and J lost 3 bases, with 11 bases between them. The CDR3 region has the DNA TGTGCCAGCTCTACAGGTCTCGACTATGGCTACACCTTC. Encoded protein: CASSTGLDYGYTF.

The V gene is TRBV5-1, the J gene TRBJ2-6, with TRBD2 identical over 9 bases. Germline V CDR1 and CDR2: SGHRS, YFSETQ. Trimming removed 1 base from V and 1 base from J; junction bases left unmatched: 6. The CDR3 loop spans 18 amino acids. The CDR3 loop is CASSLILAGTSGANVLTF. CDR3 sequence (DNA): TGCGCCAGCAGCTTGATTCTAGCGGGGACGTCTGGGGCCAACGTCCTGACTTTC.

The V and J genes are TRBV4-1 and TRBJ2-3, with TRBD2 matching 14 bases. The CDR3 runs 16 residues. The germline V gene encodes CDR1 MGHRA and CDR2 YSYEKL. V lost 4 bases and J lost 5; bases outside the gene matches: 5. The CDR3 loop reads CASSPKGLAGGDTQYF. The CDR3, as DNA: TGCGCCAGCAGCCCTAAAGGACTAGCGGGAGGAGATACGCAGTATTTT.

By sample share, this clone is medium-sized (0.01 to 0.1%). The CDR3 protein is CASSQDGGSGTFYGYTF. In DNA form, the CDR3 reads TGCGCCAGCAGCCAAGATGGGGGGAGCGGGACTTTCTATGGCTACACCTTC. The V call is TRBV4-1, the J call TRBJ1-2, with D tentatively TRBD1 (5 bases). V dropped 0 bases and J dropped 4 bases, with 18 bases sitting between them. This CDR3 has 17 amino acids. The germline gives CDR1 MGHRA, CDR2 YSYEKL.

The CDR3 coding sequence is TGTGCCAGTAGTCTGGCCTTCGGGTTCTACGAGCAGTACTTC. The encoded protein is CASSLAFGFYEQYF. The chain uses TRBV19 and TRBJ2-7; D is unresolved. The V and J ends lost 5 bases and 3 bases respectively, with 14 bases between them. Germline V CDR1 and CDR2: LNHDA, SQIVND (reference sequence). CDR3 length: 14 residues.

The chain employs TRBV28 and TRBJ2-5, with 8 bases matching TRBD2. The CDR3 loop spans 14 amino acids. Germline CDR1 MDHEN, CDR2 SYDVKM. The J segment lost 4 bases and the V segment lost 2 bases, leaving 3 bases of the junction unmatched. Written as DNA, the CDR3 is TGTGCCAGCAGTTTAGCCCTAGCGGGAGAGACCCAGTACTTC. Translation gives CASSLALAGETQYF.

DNA for the CDR3: TGTGCCAGCAGCCCAGAAGGACAGGGCAGGGATTCACCCCTCCACTTT. This codes for CASSPEGQGRDSPLHF. The chain combines TRBV11-2 with TRBJ1-6, with 8 nucleotides matching TRBD1. This CDR3 has 16 amino acids. The germline gives CDR1 SGHAT, CDR2 FQNNGV. The junction had 11 bases not matched to a gene; V was cut back by 5 bases and J by 8 bases. The full variable domain, completed using reference TRBV11-2 and TRBJ1-6, is EAGVAQSPRYKIIEKRQSVAFWCNPISGHATLYWYQQILGQGPKLLIQFQNNGVVDDSQLPKDRFSAERLKGVDSTLKIQPAKLEDSAVYLCASSPEGQGRDSPLHFGNGTRLTVT.

The CDR3 DNA follows: TGTGCCAGCAGCCCATCGGGCGGGAGGGGAGGCTCCTACGAGCAGTACTTC. Protein sequence: CASSPSGGRGGSYEQYF. V and J are TRBV7-2 and TRBJ2-7; 9 nucleotides agree with TRBD2. V trimming: 5 bases; J trimming: 0 bases; junction bases outside the gene matches: 11. Germline V gene data show CDR1 as SGHTA and CDR2 as FQGNSA. This CDR3 region has 17 residues.